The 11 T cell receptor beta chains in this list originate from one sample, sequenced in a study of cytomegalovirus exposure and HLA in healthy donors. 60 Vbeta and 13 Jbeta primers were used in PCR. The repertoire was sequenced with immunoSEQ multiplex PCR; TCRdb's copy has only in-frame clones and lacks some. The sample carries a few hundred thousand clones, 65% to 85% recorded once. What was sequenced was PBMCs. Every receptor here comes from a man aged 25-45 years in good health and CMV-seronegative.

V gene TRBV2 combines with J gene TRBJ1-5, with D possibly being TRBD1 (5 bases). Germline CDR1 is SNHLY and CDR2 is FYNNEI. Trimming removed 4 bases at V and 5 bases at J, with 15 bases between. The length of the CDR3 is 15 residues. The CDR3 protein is CASSARTPDHQPQHF. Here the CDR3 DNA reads TGTGCCAGCAGTGCAAGGACACCAGATCATCAGCCCCAGCATTTT. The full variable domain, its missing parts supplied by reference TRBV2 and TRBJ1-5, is EPEVTQTPSHQVTQMGQEVILRCVPISNHLYFYWYRQILGQKVEFLVSFYNNEISEKSEIFDDQFSVERPDGSNFTLKIRSTKLEDSAMYFCASSARTPDHQPQHFGDGTRLSIL.

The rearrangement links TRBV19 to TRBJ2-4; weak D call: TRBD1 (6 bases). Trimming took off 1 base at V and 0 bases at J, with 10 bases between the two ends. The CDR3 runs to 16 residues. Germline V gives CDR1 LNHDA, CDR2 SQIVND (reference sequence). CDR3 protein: CASSIGGGVAKNIQYF. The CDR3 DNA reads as TGTGCCAGTAGTATAGGAGGGGGAGTAGCCAAAAACATTCAGTACTTC.

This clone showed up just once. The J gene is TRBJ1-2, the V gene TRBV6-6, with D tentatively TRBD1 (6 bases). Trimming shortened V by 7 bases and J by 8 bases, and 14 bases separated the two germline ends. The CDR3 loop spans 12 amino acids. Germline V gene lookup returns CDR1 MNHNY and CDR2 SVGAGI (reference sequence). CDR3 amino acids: CASTQGQEGYTF. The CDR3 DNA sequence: TGTGCCAGCACCCAGGGGCAAGAGGGCTACACCTTC.

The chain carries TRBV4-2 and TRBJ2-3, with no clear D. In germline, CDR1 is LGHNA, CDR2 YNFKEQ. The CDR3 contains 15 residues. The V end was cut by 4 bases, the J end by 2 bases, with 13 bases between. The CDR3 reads CASSPSERNTDTQYF. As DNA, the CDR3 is TGTGCCAGCAGCCCCTCCGAGCGAAACACAGATACGCAGTATTTT.

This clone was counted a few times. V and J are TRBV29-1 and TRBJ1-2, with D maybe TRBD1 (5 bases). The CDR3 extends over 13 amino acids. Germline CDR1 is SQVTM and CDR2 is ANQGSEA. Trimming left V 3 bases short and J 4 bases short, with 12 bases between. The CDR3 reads CSVDVSTVYGYTF. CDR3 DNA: TGCAGCGTTGATGTGTCGACAGTCTATGGCTACACCTTC.

The CDR3 region has the DNA TGTGCCAGCTCACCAGGACAGCAAAACACTGAAGCTTTCTTT. It yields the protein CASSPGQQNTEAFF. The chain has TRBV18 and TRBJ1-1, with D possibly being TRBD1 (6 bases). V was pared by 2 bases and J by 2 bases, with 9 bases between. Germline assignment: CDR1 KGHSH and CDR2 LQKENI. This CDR3 has 14 residues.

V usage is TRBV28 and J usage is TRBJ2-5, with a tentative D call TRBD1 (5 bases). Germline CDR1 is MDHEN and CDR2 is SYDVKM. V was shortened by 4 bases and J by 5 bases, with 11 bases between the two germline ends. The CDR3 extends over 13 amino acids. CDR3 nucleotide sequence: TGTGCCAGCAGTTCGCAGGGTTGGGAGACCCAGTACTTC. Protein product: CASSSQGWETQYF.

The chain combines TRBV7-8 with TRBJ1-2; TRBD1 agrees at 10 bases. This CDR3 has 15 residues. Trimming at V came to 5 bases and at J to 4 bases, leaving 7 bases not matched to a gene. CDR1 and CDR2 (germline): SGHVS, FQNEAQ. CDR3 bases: TGTGCCAGCAGCCCGGACAGGGGGGCCCTCTATGGCTACACCTTC. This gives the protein CASSPDRGALYGYTF.

CDR3 nucleotides: TGTGCCAGCAAGTCGGACAGGGGATCCAATGAGCAGTTCTTC. Its protein product is CASKSDRGSNEQFF. The chain uses TRBV2 and TRBJ2-1; 9 bases agree with TRBD1. This CDR3 has 14 residues. V lost 7 bases, J lost 6 bases, and 7 bases stayed unmatched. In germline, CDR1 is SNHLY, CDR2 FYNNEI.

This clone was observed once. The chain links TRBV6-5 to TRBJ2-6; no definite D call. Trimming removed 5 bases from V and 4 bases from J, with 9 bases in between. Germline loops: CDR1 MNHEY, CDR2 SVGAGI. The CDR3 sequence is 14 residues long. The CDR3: CASSPDAGANVLTF. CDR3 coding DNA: TGTGCCAGCAGTCCAGATGCCGGGGCCAACGTCCTGACTTTC.

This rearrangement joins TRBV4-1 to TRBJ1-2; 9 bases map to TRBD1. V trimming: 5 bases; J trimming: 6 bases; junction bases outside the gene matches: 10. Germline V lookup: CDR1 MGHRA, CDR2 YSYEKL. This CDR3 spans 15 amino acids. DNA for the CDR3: TGCGCCAGCAGCGAGAGGATAGACAGGGGGAATGGCTACACCTTC. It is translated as CASSERIDRGNGYTF.